The 18 T cell receptor beta chains listed next were all sequenced from one sample in a study of CDR3 diversity in severe acne. Via MiXCR, TCRdb re-called the PCR reads, giving one row per CDR3 protein. The sample yields under 100,000 distinct CDR3 sequences, 45% to 55% seen once. Material: blood. The receptors here all came from a male donor in good health, serving as a control.

The chain carries TRBV25-1 and TRBJ1-3; tentative D call: TRBD1 (5 bases). The germline V gene encodes CDR1 MGHDK and CDR2 SYGVNS. This CDR3 is built from 17 residues. V lost 3 bases, J lost 8 bases, and 23 bases lay in between. CDR3: CASSETAEGDYGYTIYF. Written as DNA, the CDR3 is TGTGCCAGCAGTGAGACTGCCGAAGGGGACTATGGCTACACCATATATTTT. Together with reference TRBV25-1 and TRBJ1-3, the CDR3 gives the full variable domain: EADIYQTPRYLVIGTGKKITLECSQTMGHDKMYWYQQDPGMELHLIHYSYGVNSTEKGDLSSESTVSRIRTEHFPLTLESARPSHTSQYLCASSETAEGDYGYTIYFGEGSWLTVV.

This sequence joins TRBV7-3 and TRBJ2-2; a weak D match, TRBD1 (5 bases). Trimming left V 2 bases short and J 3 bases short, with 16 bases between. This CDR3 is 17 amino acids long. Germline V gene lookup returns CDR1 SGHTA and CDR2 FQGTGA. This CDR3 reads CASSLEVGASDTGELFF. The DNA for the CDR3 is TGTGCCAGCAGCTTAGAGGTTGGGGCGTCGGACACCGGGGAGCTGTTTTTT.

This clonotype was picked up one time. CDR3 sequence (DNA): TGTGCCAGCAGCCCCCTGTTGTCCTCTAACTATGGCTACACCTTC. Residues: CASSPLLSSNYGYTF. This chain connects TRBV7-9 to TRBJ1-2; D is ambiguous. The CDR3 is 15 residues long. CDR1 SEHNR and CDR2 FQNEAQ come from the germline V gene (reference sequence). Trimming stripped 5 bases from V and 0 bases from J, with 13 bases between. Drawing the rest from reference TRBV7-9 and TRBJ1-2, the complete variable domain is DTGVSQNPRHKITKRGQNVTFRCDPISEHNRLYWYRQTLGQGPEFLTYFQNEAQLEKSRLLSDRFSAERPKGSFSTLEIQRTEQGDSAMYLCASSPLLSSNYGYTFGSGTRLTVV.

Comment on this clonotype: This could be a read error, since a much larger clone is one nucleotide away. The rearrangement joins TRBV5-5 to TRBJ1-4, with 10 bases matching TRBD1. The V and J ends lost 4 bases and 10 bases, in that order; junction bases with no gene match: 7. CDR3 size: 14 residues. Germline CDR1 and CDR2: SGHKS and YYEKEE (reference sequence). This chain's CDR3 is CASSLTGGDGKLFF. The CDR3 nucleotides read TGTGCCAGCAGCCTGACAGGGGGCGATGGAAAACTGTTTTTT.

The CDR3 is CATTSEQGNEQFF. The CDR3 region has the DNA TGTGCCACCACCAGTGAACAGGGCAATGAGCAGTTCTTC. This sequence joins TRBV15 and TRBJ2-1, with D perhaps TRBD1 (6 bases). Germline CDR1 and CDR2: LNHNV and YYDKDF (reference sequence). The V and J ends lost 7 bases and 6 bases respectively, with 13 bases between them. The CDR3 is made up of 13 amino acids.

A remark on this clonotype: Its ends do not fully match the called genes, so a read error is possible. The genes are TRBV2 and TRBJ2-7; D is undetermined. Per the germline V gene, CDR1 is SNHLY and CDR2 is FYNNEI. The CDR3 has 13 residues. The CDR3 region has the DNA TGTGCCAGCAGTCAGTGGCAGCCTTACGGGCAGTACTTC. Its translation is CASSQWQPYGQYF.

The chain employs TRBV2 and TRBJ1-1; TRBD1 is a possible D gene (5 bases). This CDR3 is built from 14 residues. Germline V lookup: CDR1 SNHLY, CDR2 FYNNEI. The V gene lost 6 bases and the J gene lost 7 bases, with 18 bases spanning the gap. The CDR3 coding sequence is TGTGCCAGCAGGTATCAGGGTGAGGTTAGTGAAGCTTTCTTT. It yields the protein CASRYQGEVSEAFF.

The table lists this clonotype with a count of one. V gene TRBV12-3 or TRBV12-4 combines with J gene TRBJ1-1, with D possibly matching TRBD1 (5 bases). Trimming took off 3 bases at V and 2 bases at J, with 10 bases between the two ends. CDR3 length: 14 residues. CDR3 sequence (DNA): TGTGCCAGCAGTTTCCAGGGATCTAACACTGAAGCTTTCTTT. Translating gives CASSFQGSNTEAFF.

This clonotype was detected ten times or more. The V and J genes are TRBV7-6 and TRBJ2-7; a weak D match, TRBD1 (6 bases). The ends were cut back, 1 base at V and 0 bases at J, with 10 bases in the middle. In germline, CDR1 is SGHVS, CDR2 FNYEAQ. This CDR3 is 15 amino acids long. The CDR3 DNA follows: TGTGCCAGCAGCTTAGAGGGGGATAGCTCCTACGAGCAGTACTTC. It encodes CASSLEGDSSYEQYF.

Many counts were recorded for this clonotype. The chain carries TRBV10-2 and TRBJ1-1; D not resolved. V lost 6 bases and J lost 2, with 13 bases in between. The CDR3 totals 14 residues. Germline values: CDR1 WSHSY, CDR2 SAAADI. The CDR3 reads CASRPGMANTEAFF. CDR3 DNA: TGCGCCAGCAGGCCCGGGATGGCCAACACTGAAGCTTTCTTT.

About this clonotype itself: The junction departs from the called germline gene at one end, perhaps through a read error. The rearrangement links TRBV24-1 to TRBJ2-5; tentative D call: TRBD2 (6 bases). The germline V gene encodes CDR1 KGHDR and CDR2 SFDVKD. The CDR3 length is 14 residues. The CDR3 region has the DNA TGTGCCAGCAGTTCCCCCCGGGGGTCGGAGACCCAGTACTTC. Protein sequence: CASSSPRGSETQYF.

V usage is TRBV20-1 and J usage is TRBJ2-7; 8 nucleotides align to TRBD2. This CDR3 is built from 14 residues. Germline V gene data show CDR1 as DFQATT and CDR2 as SNEGSKA (reference sequence). The trim removed 2 bases at V and 2 bases at J, leaving 5 bases unmatched. The CDR3 reads CSARQREPPYEQYF. The CDR3 DNA is TGCAGTGCTAGACAGCGGGAGCCCCCCTACGAGCAGTACTTC.

The chain combines TRBV25-1 with TRBJ1-3, with no clear D. The V gene lost 6 bases and the J gene lost 0 bases, with 6 bases spanning the gap. The CDR3 spans 13 residues. Germline V CDR1 and CDR2: MGHDK, SYGVNS. In DNA form, the CDR3 reads TGTGCCAGCAGCCTCCACTCTGGAAACACCATATATTTT. Residues: CASSLHSGNTIYF.

The CDR3 sequence: CASRRGGRSNEKLFF. The CDR3 DNA sequence: TGTGCCAGCAGGCGTGGGGGACGTAGTAATGAAAAACTGTTTTTT. This chain connects TRBV7-3 to TRBJ1-4; D possibly corresponds to TRBD1 (5 bases). Trimming removed 6 bases from V and 4 bases from J, with 15 bases in between. This CDR3 is built from 15 residues. CDR1 SGHTA and CDR2 FQGTGA come from the germline V gene.

This chain connects TRBV2 to TRBJ1-3; the D is unclear. The length of the CDR3 is 15 residues. The ends were cut back, 4 bases at V and 4 bases at J, with 14 bases in the middle. Per the germline V gene, CDR1 is SNHLY and CDR2 is FYNNEI. The CDR3 is CASSVSYPGGNTIYF. The CDR3 DNA is TGTGCCAGCAGTGTGTCGTACCCGGGGGGAAACACCATATATTTT. Based on the CDR3 plus reference TRBV2 and TRBJ1-3, the full variable domain is EPEVTQTPSHQVTQMGQEVILRCVPISNHLYFYWYRQILGQKVEFLVSFYNNEISEKSEIFDDQFSVERPDGSNFTLKIRSTKLEDSAMYFCASSVSYPGGNTIYFGEGSWLTVV.

The sample holds many counts of this clonotype. J is TRBJ2-3 and V is TRBV7-8, with D perhaps matching TRBD1 (6 bases). V lost 5 bases and J 4 bases, leaving 10 bases between the germline ends. Germline CDR1 SGHVS, CDR2 FQNEAQ. The CDR3 is 13 residues long. The CDR3 region has the DNA TGTGCCAGCAGCCACAGGGTCCCAGATACGCAGTATTTT. The encoded protein is CASSHRVPDTQYF.

The chain recombines TRBV7-9 with TRBJ1-2; 9 bases map to TRBD1. After removal of 5 bases from V and 4 bases from J, the junction contained 5 bases not matched to a gene. The V gene's germline CDR1 is SEHNR and CDR2 FQNEAQ (reference sequence). The CDR3 runs 14 residues. CDR3 sequence reads: CASSIQGARYGYTF. In nucleotides, the CDR3 is TGTGCCAGCAGCATACAGGGGGCTCGCTATGGCTACACCTTC.

The chain has TRBV20-1 and TRBJ1-6; 9 nucleotides align to TRBD1. CDR1 and CDR2 (germline): DFQATT, SNEGSKA (reference sequence). This CDR3 has 15 amino acids. V lost 5 bases, J lost 16 bases, and 18 bases stayed unmatched. The CDR3 DNA sequence: TGCAGTGCTCAAACCGCGGGACAGGGAGGGGGAAAGCTCCACTTT. Protein: CSAQTAGQGGGKLHF.